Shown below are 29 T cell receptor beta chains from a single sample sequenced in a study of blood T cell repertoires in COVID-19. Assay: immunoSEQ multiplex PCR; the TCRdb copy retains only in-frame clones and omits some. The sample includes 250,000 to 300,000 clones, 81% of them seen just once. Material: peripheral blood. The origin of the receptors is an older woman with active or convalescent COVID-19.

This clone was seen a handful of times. CDR3 region: CASSLGEAEKLFF. CDR3 in DNA: TGTGCCAGCAGTTTAGGAGAGGCAGAAAAACTGTTTTTT. This chain links TRBV12-3 or TRBV12-4 with TRBJ1-4; D is unresolved. CDR3 length equals 13 residues. V dropped 1 base and J dropped 8 bases, with 8 bases sitting between them.

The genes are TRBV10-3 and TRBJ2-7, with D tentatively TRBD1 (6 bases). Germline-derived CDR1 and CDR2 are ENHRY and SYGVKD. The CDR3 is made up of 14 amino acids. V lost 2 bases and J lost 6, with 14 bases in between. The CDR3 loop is CAISEEGVEVEQYF. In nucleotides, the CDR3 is TGTGCCATCAGTGAGGAGGGGGTGGAGGTCGAGCAGTACTTC.

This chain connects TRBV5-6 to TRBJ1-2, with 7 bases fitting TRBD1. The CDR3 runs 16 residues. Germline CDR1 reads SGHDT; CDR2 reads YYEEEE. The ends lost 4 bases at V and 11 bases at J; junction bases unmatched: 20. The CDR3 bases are TGTGCCAGCAGCGCGGCAAAGACAGGGATAGACGGTCCTTACACCTTC. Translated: CASSAAKTGIDGPYTF.

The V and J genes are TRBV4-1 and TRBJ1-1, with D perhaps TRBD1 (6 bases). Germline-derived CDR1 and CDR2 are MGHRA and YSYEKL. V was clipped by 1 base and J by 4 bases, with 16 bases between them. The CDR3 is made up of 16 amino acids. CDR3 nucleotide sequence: TGCGCCAGCAGCCAAGGGCCAGGGGCCCCCCCCACTGAAGCTTTCTTT. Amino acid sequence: CASSQGPGAPPTEAFF.

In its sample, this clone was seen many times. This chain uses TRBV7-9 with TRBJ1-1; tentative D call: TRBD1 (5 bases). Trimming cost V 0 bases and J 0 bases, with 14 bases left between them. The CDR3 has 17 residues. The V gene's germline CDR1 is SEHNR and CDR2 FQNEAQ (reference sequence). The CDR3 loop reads CASSLAGGTSLNTEAFF. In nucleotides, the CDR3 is TGTGCCAGCAGCTTAGCGGGGGGGACGTCATTGAACACTGAAGCTTTCTTT. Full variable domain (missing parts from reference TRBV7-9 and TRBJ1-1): DTGVSQNPRHKITKRGQNVTFRCDPISEHNRLYWYRQTLGQGPEFLTYFQNEAQLEKSRLLSDRFSAERPKGSFSTLEIQRTEQGDSAMYLCASSLAGGTSLNTEAFFGQGTRLTVV.

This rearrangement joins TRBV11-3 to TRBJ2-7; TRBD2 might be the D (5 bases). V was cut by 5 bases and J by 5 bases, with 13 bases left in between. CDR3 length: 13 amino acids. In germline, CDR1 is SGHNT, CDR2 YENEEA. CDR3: CASSPPGIHEQYF. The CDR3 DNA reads TGTGCCAGCAGCCCCCCGGGAATCCACGAGCAGTACTTC.

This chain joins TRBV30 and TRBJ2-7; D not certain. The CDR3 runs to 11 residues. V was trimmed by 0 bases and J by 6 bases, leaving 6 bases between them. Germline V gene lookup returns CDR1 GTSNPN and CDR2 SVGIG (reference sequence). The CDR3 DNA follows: TGTGCCTGGAGTGTCCCTGTCGAGCAGTACTTC. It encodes CAWSVPVEQYF.

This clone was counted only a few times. The CDR3 coding sequence is TGTGCCAGCAGTTGGGGGGACAGTGGGGGCTACGAGCAGTACTTC. Its protein is CASSWGDSGGYEQYF. The V and J genes are TRBV6-5 and TRBJ2-7; TRBD1 might be the D (7 bases). This CDR3 has 15 amino acids. CDR1 is MNHEY, CDR2 SVGAGI, per germline. Trimming left V 4 bases short and J 3 bases short, with 16 bases between.

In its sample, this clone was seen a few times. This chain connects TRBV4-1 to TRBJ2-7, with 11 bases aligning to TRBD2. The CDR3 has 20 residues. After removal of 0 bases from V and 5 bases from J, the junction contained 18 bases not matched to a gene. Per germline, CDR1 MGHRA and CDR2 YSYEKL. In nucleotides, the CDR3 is TGCGCCAGCAGCCAAGATCTTTTCGAGGGTACGACTAGCGGGGAGGACGAGCAGTACTTC. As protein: CASSQDLFEGTTSGEDEQYF.

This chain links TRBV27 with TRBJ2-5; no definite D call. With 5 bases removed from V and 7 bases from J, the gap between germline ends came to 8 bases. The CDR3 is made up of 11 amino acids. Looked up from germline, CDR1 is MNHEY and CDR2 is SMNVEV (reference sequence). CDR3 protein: CASSDMGTQYF. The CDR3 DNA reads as TGTGCCAGCAGTGACATGGGGACCCAGTACTTC.

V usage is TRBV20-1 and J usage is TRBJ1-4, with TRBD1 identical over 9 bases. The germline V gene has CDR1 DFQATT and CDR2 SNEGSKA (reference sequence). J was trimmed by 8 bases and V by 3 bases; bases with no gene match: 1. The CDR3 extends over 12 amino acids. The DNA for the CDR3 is TGCAGTGCTAGTGGGACAGGGGAAAAACTGTTTTTT. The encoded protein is CSASGTGEKLFF.

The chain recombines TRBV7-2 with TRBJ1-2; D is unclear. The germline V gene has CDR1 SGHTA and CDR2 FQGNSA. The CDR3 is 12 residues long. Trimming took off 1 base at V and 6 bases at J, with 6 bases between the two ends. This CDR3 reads CASSLVLNGYTF. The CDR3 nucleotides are TGTGCCAGCAGCTTAGTTCTTAATGGCTACACCTTC.

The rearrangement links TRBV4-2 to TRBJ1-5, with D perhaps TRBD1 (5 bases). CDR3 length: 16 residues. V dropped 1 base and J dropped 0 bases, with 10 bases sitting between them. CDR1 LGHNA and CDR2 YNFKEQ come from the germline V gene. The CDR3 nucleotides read TGTGCCAGCAGCCAAGGCTTCAGGGTTAGCAATCAGCCCCAGCATTTT. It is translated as CASSQGFRVSNQPQHF.

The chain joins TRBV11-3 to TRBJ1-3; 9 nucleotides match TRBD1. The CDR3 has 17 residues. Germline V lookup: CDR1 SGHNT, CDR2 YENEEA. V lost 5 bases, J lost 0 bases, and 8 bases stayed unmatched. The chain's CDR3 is CASSTGQGTSSGNTIYF. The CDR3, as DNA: TGTGCCAGCAGCACCGGACAGGGGACGTCCTCTGGAAACACCATATATTTT.

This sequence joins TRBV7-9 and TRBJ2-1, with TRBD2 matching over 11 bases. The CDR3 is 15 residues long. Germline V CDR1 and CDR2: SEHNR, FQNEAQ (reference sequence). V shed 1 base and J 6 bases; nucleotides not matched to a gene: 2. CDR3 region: CASSLVLAGGNEQFF. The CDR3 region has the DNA TGTGCCAGCAGCTTAGTGCTAGCGGGGGGCAATGAGCAGTTCTTC.

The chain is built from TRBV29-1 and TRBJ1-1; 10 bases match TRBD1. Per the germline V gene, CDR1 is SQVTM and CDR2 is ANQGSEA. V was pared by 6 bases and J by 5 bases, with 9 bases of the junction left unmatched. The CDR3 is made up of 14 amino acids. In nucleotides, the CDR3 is TGCAGCGTACAAAGGACAGGGGGGAGGACTGAAGCTTTCTTT. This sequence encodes CSVQRTGGRTEAFF.

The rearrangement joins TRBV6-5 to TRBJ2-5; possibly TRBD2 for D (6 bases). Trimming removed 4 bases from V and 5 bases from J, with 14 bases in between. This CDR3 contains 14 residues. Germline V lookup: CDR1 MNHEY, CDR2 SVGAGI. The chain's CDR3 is CASSFRDFGETQYF. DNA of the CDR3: TGTGCCAGCAGTTTCCGGGACTTCGGGGAGACCCAGTACTTC.

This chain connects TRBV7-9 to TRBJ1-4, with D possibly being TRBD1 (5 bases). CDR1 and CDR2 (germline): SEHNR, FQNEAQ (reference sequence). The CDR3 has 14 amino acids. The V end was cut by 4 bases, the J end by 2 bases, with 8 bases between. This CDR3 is CASSSRGTNEKLFF. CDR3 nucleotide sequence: TGTGCCAGCAGCTCCCGGGGGACTAATGAAAAACTGTTTTTT. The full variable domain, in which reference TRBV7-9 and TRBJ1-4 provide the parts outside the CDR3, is DTGVSQNPRHKITKRGQNVTFRCDPISEHNRLYWYRQTLGQGPEFLTYFQNEAQLEKSRLLSDRFSAERPKGSFSTLEIQRTEQGDSAMYLCASSSRGTNEKLFFGSGTQLSVL.

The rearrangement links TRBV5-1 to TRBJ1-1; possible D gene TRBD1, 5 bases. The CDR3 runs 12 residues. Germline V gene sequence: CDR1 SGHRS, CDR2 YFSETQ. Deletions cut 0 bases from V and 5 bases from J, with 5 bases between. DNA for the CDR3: TGCGCCAGCAGCTTGGGACAGACTGAAGCTTTCTTT. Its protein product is CASSLGQTEAFF.

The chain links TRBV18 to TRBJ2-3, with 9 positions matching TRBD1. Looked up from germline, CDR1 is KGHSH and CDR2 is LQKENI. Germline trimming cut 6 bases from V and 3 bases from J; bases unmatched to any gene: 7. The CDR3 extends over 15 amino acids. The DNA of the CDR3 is TGTGCCAGCTCGGGACAGGGTAGAAGGACAGATACGCAGTATTTT. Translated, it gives CASSGQGRRTDTQYF.

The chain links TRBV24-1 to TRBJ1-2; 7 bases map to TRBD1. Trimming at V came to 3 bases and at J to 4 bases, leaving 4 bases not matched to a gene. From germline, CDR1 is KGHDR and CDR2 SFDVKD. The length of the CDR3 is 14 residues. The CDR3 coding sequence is TGTGCCACCAGTGATGCGACAGGGCGCTATGGCTACACCTTC. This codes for CATSDATGRYGYTF.

The CDR3 loop is CATRESGGRTDTQYF. For the CDR3, the DNA is TGTGCCACCCGCGAAAGCGGGGGGCGCACAGATACGCAGTATTTT. The chain joins TRBV24-1 to TRBJ2-3; 9 bases are a match to TRBD2. V dropped 9 bases and J dropped 1; count of bases not matched to a gene: 7. The CDR3 extends over 15 amino acids. Germline V gene lookup returns CDR1 KGHDR and CDR2 SFDVKD.

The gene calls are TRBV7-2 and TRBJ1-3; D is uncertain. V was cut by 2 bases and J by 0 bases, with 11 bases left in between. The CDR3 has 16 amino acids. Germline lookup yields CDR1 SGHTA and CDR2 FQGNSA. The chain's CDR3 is CASSLSSPSSGNTIYF. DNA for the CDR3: TGTGCCAGCAGCTTATCCAGTCCCAGCTCTGGAAACACCATATATTTT.

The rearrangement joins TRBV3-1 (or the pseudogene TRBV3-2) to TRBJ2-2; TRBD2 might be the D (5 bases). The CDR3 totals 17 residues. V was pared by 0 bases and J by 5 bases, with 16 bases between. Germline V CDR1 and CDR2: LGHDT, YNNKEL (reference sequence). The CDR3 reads CASSQEGLAPGTGELFF. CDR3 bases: TGTGCCAGCAGCCAAGAAGGTCTTGCGCCGGGGACCGGGGAGCTGTTTTTT.

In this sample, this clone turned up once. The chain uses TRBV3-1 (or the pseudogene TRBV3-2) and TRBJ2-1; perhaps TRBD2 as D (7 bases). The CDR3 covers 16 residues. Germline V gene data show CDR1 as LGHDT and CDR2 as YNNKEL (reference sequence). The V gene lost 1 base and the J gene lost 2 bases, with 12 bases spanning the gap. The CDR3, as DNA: TGTGCCAGCAGCCAAGTAGGCGGGGGCACCTACAATGAGCAGTTCTTC. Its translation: CASSQVGGGTYNEQFF.

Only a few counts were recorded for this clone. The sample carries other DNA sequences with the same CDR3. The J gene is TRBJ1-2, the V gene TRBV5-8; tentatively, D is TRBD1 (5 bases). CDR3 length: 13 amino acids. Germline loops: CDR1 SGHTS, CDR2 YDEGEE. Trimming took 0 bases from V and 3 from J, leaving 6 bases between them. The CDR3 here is CASSLARDYGYTF. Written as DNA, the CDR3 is TGTGCCAGCAGCTTGGCCAGGGACTATGGCTACACCTTC.

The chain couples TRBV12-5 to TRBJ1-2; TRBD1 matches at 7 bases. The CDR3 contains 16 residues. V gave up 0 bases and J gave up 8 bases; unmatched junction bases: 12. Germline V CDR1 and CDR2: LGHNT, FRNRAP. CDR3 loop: CASGLVTGGTVGGYTF. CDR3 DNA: TGTGCTAGTGGTTTGGTAACGGGGGGGACAGTTGGCGGCTACACCTTC.

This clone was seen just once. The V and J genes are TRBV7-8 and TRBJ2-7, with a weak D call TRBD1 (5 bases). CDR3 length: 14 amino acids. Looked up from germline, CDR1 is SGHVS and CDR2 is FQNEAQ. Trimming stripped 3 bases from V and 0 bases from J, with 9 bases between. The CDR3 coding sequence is TGTGCCAGCAGCTTTTCTACAGGCTCCTACGAGCAGTACTTC. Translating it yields CASSFSTGSYEQYF.

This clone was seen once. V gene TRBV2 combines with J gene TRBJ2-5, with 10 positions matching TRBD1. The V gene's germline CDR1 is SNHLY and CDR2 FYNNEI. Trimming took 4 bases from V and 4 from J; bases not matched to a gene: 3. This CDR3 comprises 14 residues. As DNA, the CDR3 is TGTGCCAGCAGTGCCGGACAGGGGGGAGAGACCCAGTACTTC. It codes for CASSAGQGGETQYF.